This is a list of T cell receptor beta chains from one sample in a study of T cells after posttransplantation cyclophosphamide. Generated by immunoSEQ multiplex PCR, the TCRdb table keeps only in-frame clones and is missing some. The table includes 30,000 to 45,000 clones, over 75% detected once. This specimen was CD4+ T cells sorted from blood, taken approximately 2,000 days after a stem cell transplant with posttransplant cyclophosphamide. Every receptor here comes from a female patient aged 35 to 55 who received an allogeneic stem cell transplant from a related donor, was CMV-positive, and had no GVHD. Among the T cells, some may be from the graft donor. Each CDR3 is given with its conserved first and last residue. Fields, in order: D gene, clone size, J gene, V gene, CDR3 protein, CDR3 DNA. A D gene is named only where the DNA matches it firmly. Size tells how often a clone was seen (once, few, many) or the class of an expanded clone, and some rows leave it out.

TRBD2 - TRBJ2-3 TRBV2 CASSGLAGFTDTQYF TGTGCCAGCAGTGGACTAGCGGGCTTCACAGATACGCAGTATTTT
- - TRBJ1-5 TRBV6-5 CATLDRRSNQPQHF TGTGCCACCCTCGACAGGCGGAGCAATCAGCCCCAGCATTTT
TRBD1 - TRBJ2-2 TRBV28 CASSFPNRGQKNTGELFF TGTGCCAGCAGTTTCCCCAATAGGGGACAGAAGAACACCGGGGAGCTGTTTTTT
- - TRBJ2-1 TRBV4-1 CASSQDAVDSSYNEQFF TGCGCCAGCAGCCAAGATGCAGTGGACAGCTCCTACAATGAGCAGTTCTTC
TRBD1 - TRBJ1-3 TRBV19 CASSPDRDVATIYF TGTGCCAGTAGTCCCGACAGGGACGTAGCCACCATATATTTT
TRBD2 - TRBJ2-5 TRBV7-9 CASSLALAGVQETQYF TGTGCCAGCAGCTTAGCTCTAGCGGGGGTCCAAGAGACCCAGTACTTC
TRBD2 - TRBJ2-1 TRBV6-4 CASSPTSGGTYNEQFF TGTGCCAGCAGCCCGACTAGCGGGGGCACCTACAATGAGCAGTTCTTC
TRBD2 - TRBJ2-1 TRBV7-2 CASSVVAGRDQFF TGTGCCAGCAGCGTCGTAGCGGGGAGGGATCAGTTCTTC
- - TRBJ1-1 TRBV10-3 CAIKVWRNTEAFF TGTGCCATCAAGGTCTGGAGGAACACTGAAGCTTTCTTT
TRBD1 - TRBJ1-3 TRBV10-3 CAIRADRGQGNTIYF TGTGCCATCAGGGCAGACAGGGGGCAAGGAAACACCATATATTTT
TRBD1 - TRBJ1-3 TRBV7-2 CASSFGQGTIYF TGTGCCAGCAGCTTCGGACAGGGCACCATATATTTT
TRBD1 - TRBJ1-1 TRBV28 CASSLPGQGKTEAFF TGTGCCAGCAGCTTACCGGGACAGGGTAAGACTGAAGCTTTCTTT
TRBD1 few TRBJ1-2 TRBV5-5 CASSVGQGGNYGYTF TGTGCCAGCAGCGTAGGACAGGGTGGGAACTATGGCTACACCTTC
- - TRBJ2-3 TRBV7-3 CASSLLGASDTQYF TGTGCCAGCAGCTTATTGGGGGCATCAGATACGCAGTATTTT
- - TRBJ1-1 TRBV4-1 CASSQGGQNLNTEAFF TGCGCCAGCAGCCAAGGAGGACAAAACTTGAACACTGAAGCTTTCTTT
TRBD2 - TRBJ2-1 TRBV9 CASSVAGGLYNEQFF TGTGCCAGCAGCGTAGCGGGGGGACTCTACAATGAGCAGTTCTTC
- - TRBJ1-1 TRBV7-9 CASSYFGTSNTEAFF TGTGCCAGCAGCTATTTCGGGACATCGAACACTGAAGCTTTCTTT
- - TRBJ1-2 TRBV29-1 CSVAQGTYGYTF TGCAGCGTTGCACAGGGTACCTATGGCTACACCTTC
TRBD2 - TRBJ2-6 TRBV5-4 CASSQGGTGANVLTF TGTGCCAGCAGCCAGGGAGGGACGGGGGCCAACGTCCTGACTTTC
- few TRBJ2-2 TRBV5-1 CASSSSGERLFF TGCGCCAGCAGCTCGTCAGGGGAACGGCTGTTTTTT
TRBD1 - TRBJ1-2 TRBV5-1 CASSPQGIQGERNYGYTF TGCGCCAGCAGCCCTCAGGGTATTCAGGGGGAGAGGAACTATGGCTACACCTTC
TRBD1 - TRBJ1-1 TRBV7-9 CASSPGQGRTEAFF TGTGCCAGCAGTCCGGGACAGGGGAGGACTGAAGCTTTCTTT
- - TRBJ2-5 TRBV2 CASKLGREASRTQYF TGTGCCAGCAAGCTAGGCAGGGAGGCCAGTAGAACCCAGTACTTC
- few TRBJ1-1 TRBV6-5 CASPEAENTEAFF TGTGCCAGCCCAGAGGCAGAGAACACTGAAGCTTTCTTT
- - TRBJ1-5 TRBV6-1 CASSEYTFFQASNQPQHF TGTGCCAGCAGTGAATATACGTTTTTCCAGGCGAGCAATCAGCCCCAGCATTTT
TRBD1 few TRBJ2-3 TRBV28 CASSPGGQMVDTQYF TGTGCCAGCAGTCCTGGGGGACAGATGGTAGATACGCAGTATTTT
TRBD2 - TRBJ2-3 TRBV7-3 CASSSTSGGVGADTQYF TGTGCCAGCAGCTCGACTAGCGGGGGGGTGGGTGCGGATACGCAGTATTTT
- - TRBJ2-3 TRBV18 CASSPTAGSSTDTQYF TGTGCCAGCTCACCGACGGCCGGGTCTAGCACAGATACGCAGTATTTT
- once TRBJ1-1 TRBV11-2 CASSLGQESRAFF TGTGCCAGCAGCTTAGGGCAGGAATCGCGAGCTTTCTTT
TRBD1 once TRBJ1-2 TRBV4-1 CASSTKSDRVSYGYTF TGCGCCAGCAGCACTAAATCCGACAGGGTCAGCTATGGCTACACCTTC
- - TRBJ1-2 TRBV5-5 CASSLEWLANYGYTF TGTGCCAGCAGCTTGGAATGGTTAGCTAACTATGGCTACACCTTC